The clone carrying this T cell receptor (beta chain) was recorded at least ten times. The data were obtained in a study of T cells in Graves' hyperthyroidism and ophthalmopathy. Template material for amplifying TCR beta CDR3 regions consisted of RNA transcripts. The HTBI primer set served for first-round RT-PCR of the TCR CDR3. TCRdb called the multiplex PCR reads again in MiXCR, with one record for every CDR3 protein. Seen here are under 300,000 distinct CDR3 sequences, 25% to 30% observed once, and the top ten hold about a quarter. V shed 6 bases and J shed 3 bases, with 24 bases lying between them. This CDR3 region has 17 residues. The germline gives CDR1 DFQATT, CDR2 SNEGSKA (reference sequence). Newly diagnosed hyperthyroidism, duration under 2 months, in patients aged 18 to 65. Ahead of any ophthalmopathy symptoms, the blood sample was obtained at the first diagnosis of hyperthyroidism.

Input material: blood. V gene TRBV20-1 combines with J gene TRBJ1-5, with D possibly TRBD1 on 5 matching bases. The TCR sequence derives from a man aged 35 to 55 with Graves' hyperthyroidism that later progressed to Graves' ophthalmopathy. The CDR3 DNA is TGCAGTGCCCATTCGACCGGGACGGCAGAGTACAATCAGCCCCAGCATTTT. This codes for CSAHSTGTAEYNQPQHF.